These 22 T cell receptor beta chains originate from one sample sequenced in a study of T-cell reconstitution after alpha-beta-depleted transplantation in children. Preparation of the TCRbeta library used unique molecular identifiers. One entry per CDR3 protein results from TCRdb running MiXCR on the PCR reads. This sample has approximately 490,000 distinct CDR3 sequences; 10% occur once, and the top ten carry approximately 2%. The sample in question was PBMCs, obtained before TCRalphabeta/CD19-depleted stem cell transplant. These receptors all come from a child aged 2 to 10 with inherited bone marrow failure, due to receive a stem cell transplant.

This clonotype was seen many times. V and J are TRBV7-8 and TRBJ2-3, with 8 bases aligning to TRBD2. The CDR3 runs 17 residues. V was clipped by 1 base and J by 2 bases; unmatched bases: 8. CDR1 is SGHVS and CDR2 is FQNEAQ in the germline V gene. The CDR3 loop is CASSLEGLAPFTDTQYF. The CDR3 DNA is TGTGCCAGCAGCTTAGAAGGACTAGCCCCTTTCACAGATACGCAGTATTTT.

Concerning this clonotype itself: This may be a read error: a much more frequent sequence differs by one nucleotide. V gene TRBV27 combines with J gene TRBJ2-1, with TRBD2 matching over 8 bases. The CDR3 loop spans 14 amino acids. Losses at the gene ends were 5 bases for V and 6 bases for J; bases not matched to a gene: 6. The germline CDR1 and CDR2 sequences are MNHEY and SMNVEV (reference sequence). The CDR3: CASSLGRACNEQFF. CDR3 coding DNA: TGTGCCAGCAGTCTCGGGAGGGCCTGCAATGAGCAGTTCTTC.

This clonotype was detected many times. This chain connects TRBV28 to TRBJ2-7; the match to TRBD2 covers 10 bases. Germline loops: CDR1 MDHEN, CDR2 SYDVKM. CDR3 length: 15 amino acids. Losses at the gene ends were 3 bases for V and 4 bases for J; bases not matched to a gene: 6. CDR3 nucleotides: TGTGCCAGCAGTTTGGAAATAGCGGGAGGTTACGAGCAGTACTTC. Translating gives CASSLEIAGGYEQYF.

The rearrangement joins TRBV20-1 to TRBJ1-2; D might be TRBD1 (5 bases). This CDR3 comprises 13 residues. In germline, CDR1 is DFQATT, CDR2 SNEGSKA (reference sequence). CDR3 sequence reads: CSPSRPGTLGYTF. The CDR3 region has the DNA TGCAGCCCATCCCGCCCAGGGACCCTTGGCTACACCTTC.

This clonotype has at least ten counts. The J gene is TRBJ2-7, the V gene TRBV6-2 or TRBV6-3; TRBD2 might be the D (5 bases). Trimming cost V 7 bases and J 2 bases, with 12 bases left between them. This CDR3 is built from 13 residues. CDR1 is MNHEY and CDR2 is SVGEGT in the germline V gene. The CDR3 reads CASTQASPYEQYF. In nucleotides, the CDR3 is TGTGCCAGCACCCAGGCTAGCCCCTACGAGCAGTACTTC.

Ten or more counts support this clonotype. J is TRBJ2-7 and V is TRBV12-3 or TRBV12-4; D unclear. Trimming removed 5 bases at V and 6 bases at J, with 14 bases between. The CDR3 loop spans 13 amino acids. In nucleotides, the CDR3 is TGTGCCAGCAGTATAACCCGTAACGCCGAGCAGTACTTC. As protein: CASSITRNAEQYF.

This clonotype was seen repeatedly, ten times or more. The chain combines TRBV19 with TRBJ2-7; D may match TRBD1 or TRBD2 (5 bases each). Germline V lookup: CDR1 LNHDA, CDR2 SQIVND (reference sequence). The CDR3 spans 14 residues. The V and J ends lost 9 bases and 3 bases respectively, with 18 bases between them. CDR3 in DNA: TGTGCCAGACCTCTAAGGGACGGGAACTACGAGCAGTACTTC. Amino acid sequence: CARPLRDGNYEQYF.

This clonotype has a count of ten or more. V usage is TRBV27 and J usage is TRBJ2-7; possible D gene TRBD2, 6 bases. The CDR3 consists of 15 residues. The germline V gene has CDR1 MNHEY and CDR2 SMNVEV (reference sequence). V dropped 0 bases and J dropped 3 bases, with 12 bases sitting between them. This CDR3 is CASSLSRDWGYEQYF. CDR3 nucleotide sequence: TGTGCCAGCAGTTTATCCCGGGACTGGGGCTACGAGCAGTACTTC.

This clonotype was observed at least ten times. The V gene is TRBV12-3 or TRBV12-4, the J gene TRBJ2-7, with D hard to call. CDR3 size: 11 residues. Deletions cut 4 bases from V and 6 bases from J, with 7 bases between. CDR3 loop: CASSYLLEQYF. The CDR3, as DNA: TGTGCCAGCAGTTATCTTCTCGAGCAGTACTTC.

This clonotype was counted a few times. The chain joins TRBV6-2 or TRBV6-3 to TRBJ1-5; D is unresolved. V was trimmed by 7 bases and J by 3 bases, leaving 19 bases between them. The CDR3 extends over 16 amino acids. CDR1 MNHEY and CDR2 SVGEGT come from the germline V gene. The CDR3 region has the DNA TGTGCCAGCACCTACCGGGTAATCGGGCACAATCAGCCCCAGCATTTT. It specifies CASTYRVIGHNQPQHF.

This clonotype was found many times. The V and J genes are TRBV7-2 and TRBJ2-3; 10 positions agree with TRBD2. The junction had 4 bases not matched to a gene; V was cut back by 6 bases and J by 1 base. Germline V gives CDR1 SGHTA, CDR2 FQGNSA. This CDR3 is built from 15 residues. CDR3 DNA: TGTGCCAGCAGGGGACTAGCGCGGCGCACAGATACGCAGTATTTT. It is translated as CASRGLARRTDTQYF.

The gene calls are TRBV6-2 or TRBV6-3 and TRBJ2-2; 12 bases match TRBD2. The germline gives CDR1 MNHEY, CDR2 SVGEGT. V was pared by 2 bases and J by 7 bases, with 14 bases of the junction left unmatched. The CDR3 totals 19 residues. In DNA, the CDR3 is TGTGCCAGCAGTTACGACCCTTTATTACTAGCGGGAGGTGGCGGGGAGCTGTTTTTT. Residues: CASSYDPLLLAGGGGELFF.

This chain links TRBV7-2 with TRBJ2-6; no clear D gene. Per the germline V gene, CDR1 is SGHTA and CDR2 is FQGNSA. The CDR3 spans 15 residues. The V and J ends lost 5 bases and 0 bases respectively, with 8 bases between them. For the CDR3, the DNA is TGTGCCAGCAGCCCTCCGGCCTCTGGGGCCAACGTCCTGACTTTC. It encodes CASSPPASGANVLTF.

This clonotype has at least ten counts. The chain carries TRBV12-3 or TRBV12-4 and TRBJ2-7, with 10 nucleotides matching TRBD2. The junction had 5 bases not matched to a gene; V was cut back by 6 bases and J by 3 bases. There are 14 residues in the CDR3. The CDR3 sequence: CASSLSSGGYEQYF. DNA of the CDR3: TGTGCCAGCAGCCTTTCTAGCGGGGGCTACGAGCAGTACTTC.

This clonotype was seen repeatedly, ten times or more. The chain couples TRBV12-5 to TRBJ2-1; tentatively, D is TRBD1 or TRBD2 (7 bases each). Between the trimmed V and J ends, which lost 6 bases and 7 bases, there was a span of 13 bases. This CDR3 is 13 amino acids long. Germline V gene lookup returns CDR1 LGHNT and CDR2 FRNRAP. CDR3 sequence reads: CASGQGGLNEQFF. CDR3 coding DNA: TGTGCTAGTGGCCAGGGGGGGTTGAATGAGCAGTTCTTC. Supplemented by reference TRBV12-5 and TRBJ2-1, the full variable domain reads DARVTQTPRHKVTEMGQEVTMRCQPILGHNTVFWYRQTMMQGLELLAYFRNRAPLDDSGMPKDRFSAEMPDATLATLKIQPSEPRDSAVYFCASGQGGLNEQFFGPGTRLTVL.

The table lists this clonotype with many counts. This rearrangement joins TRBV27 to TRBJ1-1, with 8 bases lining up with TRBD1. The length of the CDR3 is 15 residues. V was clipped by 2 bases and J by 4 bases; unmatched bases: 6. The germline gives CDR1 MNHEY, CDR2 SMNVEV (reference sequence). This CDR3 reads CASSLLDRAATEAFF. CDR3 DNA sequence: TGTGCCAGCAGTTTACTGGACAGGGCGGCCACTGAAGCTTTCTTT.

This clonotype was found many times. This chain links TRBV11-2 with TRBJ1-2, with 10 bases lining up with TRBD1. The CDR3 covers 15 residues. CDR1 is SGHAT and CDR2 is FQNNGV in the germline V gene. V was clipped by 1 base and J by 4 bases; unmatched bases: 3. For the CDR3, the DNA is TGTGCCAGCAGCTTAGCCGGACAGGGGGGCTATGGCTACACCTTC. Translation: CASSLAGQGGYGYTF.

This clonotype has just a few counts. This chain links TRBV19 with TRBJ1-1, with a weak D call TRBD1 (5 bases). The CDR3 is made up of 13 amino acids. Deletions cut 2 bases from V and 11 bases from J, with 15 bases between. The germline V gene encodes CDR1 LNHDA and CDR2 SQIVND (reference sequence). The CDR3 DNA is TGTGCCAGTAGTATACCGCCGGGAGGGGCCGCTTTCTTT. Its translation: CASSIPPGGAAFF.

This clonotype was seen ten or more times. The V call is TRBV5-1, the J call TRBJ2-3; 9 bases line up with TRBD2. The CDR3 loop spans 16 amino acids. Unmatched junction bases numbered 7, after V lost 0 bases and J lost 5 bases. Germline V lookup: CDR1 SGHRS, CDR2 YFSETQ. The CDR3 region has the DNA TGCGCCAGCAGCTTGGGAGCGGGAGGTGATGGAGATACGCAGTATTTT. This sequence encodes CASSLGAGGDGDTQYF.

This clonotype occurred many times. The rearrangement uses TRBV5-1 and TRBJ2-7; the match to TRBD2 covers 9 bases. This CDR3 contains 14 residues. J was trimmed by 2 bases and V by 1 base; bases with no gene match: 1. Germline V lookup: CDR1 SGHRS, CDR2 YFSETQ. The chain's CDR3 is CASSLSGRPYEQYF. In DNA form, the CDR3 reads TGCGCCAGCAGCTTGAGCGGGAGGCCCTACGAGCAGTACTTC.

The chain links TRBV6-2 or TRBV6-3 to TRBJ2-4, with a possible D match to TRBD2 (5 bases). Trimming shortened V by 11 bases and J by 2 bases, and 10 bases separated the two germline ends. Germline V lookup: CDR1 MNHEY, CDR2 SVGEGT. This CDR3 region has 12 residues. The CDR3 protein is CAAGRTKNIQYF. The CDR3 region has the DNA TGTGCCGCTGGGAGAACCAAAAACATTCAGTACTTC.

The chain employs TRBV4-1 and TRBJ1-2; D is possibly TRBD1 (6 bases). Germline loops: CDR1 MGHRA, CDR2 YSYEKL. The CDR3 is 15 amino acids. V was pared by 5 bases and J by 4 bases, with 17 bases between. CDR3 DNA: TGCGCCAGCAGCTCTCCCTACAGGGAGGTCTATGGCTACACCTTC. This gives the protein CASSSPYREVYGYTF.